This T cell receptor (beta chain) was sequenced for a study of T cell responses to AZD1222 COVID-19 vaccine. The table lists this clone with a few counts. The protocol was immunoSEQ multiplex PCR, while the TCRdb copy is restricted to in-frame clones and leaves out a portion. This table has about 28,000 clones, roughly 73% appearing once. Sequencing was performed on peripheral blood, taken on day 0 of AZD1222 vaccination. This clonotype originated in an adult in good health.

CDR3 loop: CASSKTGDSNQPQHF. In DNA, the CDR3 is TGTGCCAGCAGCAAAACAGGGGATAGCAATCAGCCCCAGCATTTT. The chain recombines TRBV6-5 with TRBJ1-5; TRBD1 agrees at 7 bases. V lost 6 bases, J lost 0 bases, and 5 bases stayed unmatched. This CDR3 has 15 residues. Germline V gene sequence: CDR1 MNHEY, CDR2 SVGAGI.